Below are 31 T cell receptor beta chains sequenced from a single sample in a study of blood T cell repertoires in COVID-19. Here immunoSEQ multiplex PCR was the method, and the copy in TCRdb shows in-frame clones only, minus some. The sample yields 200,000 or so clones, roughly 79% seen once. The sequenced sample consisted of peripheral blood. These receptors came from an elderly woman with COVID-19, enrolled during active disease.

V and J are TRBV28 and TRBJ1-2; D perhaps matches TRBD1 (6 bases). CDR1 and CDR2 from the germline V gene are MDHEN and SYDVKM. V shed 2 bases and J shed 8 bases, with 18 bases lying between them. CDR3 length equals 15 residues. The CDR3 reads CASSLRTGRNSGYTF. CDR3 nucleotide sequence: TGTGCCAGCAGTTTAAGAACAGGGCGGAATTCAGGCTACACCTTC.

This clone was counted a single time. The rearrangement joins TRBV5-1 to TRBJ2-3; 10 bases agree with TRBD2. The CDR3 consists of 14 residues. Germline V gene data show CDR1 as SGHRS and CDR2 as YFSETQ. V was pared by 4 bases and J by 3 bases, with 2 bases of the junction left unmatched. The CDR3 spells CASSVGLATDTQYF. The CDR3, as DNA: TGCGCCAGCAGCGTGGGACTAGCGACAGATACGCAGTATTTT.

In its sample, this clone was seen a few times. The chain employs TRBV4-3 and TRBJ2-2; tentative D call: TRBD2 (6 bases). Germline assignment: CDR1 LGHNA and CDR2 YSLEER. This CDR3 has 16 residues. V was shortened by 0 bases and J by 5 bases, with 13 bases between the two germline ends. The CDR3 nucleotides read TGCGCCAGCAGCCAAGATCGGCGGGGTGGGACCGGGGAGCTGTTTTTT. Amino acids: CASSQDRRGGTGELFF.

V usage is TRBV5-1 and J usage is TRBJ1-4; D is unclear. V gave up 5 bases and J gave up 8 bases, with 22 bases separating them. This CDR3 spans 16 amino acids. Germline V lookup: CDR1 SGHRS, CDR2 YFSETQ. Here the CDR3 reads CASRGGQYSKSEKLFF. The CDR3 DNA reads TGCGCCAGCAGGGGTGGGCAGTACTCAAAGTCGGAAAAACTGTTTTTT.

The CDR3 DNA sequence: TGTGCCAGCAGCCCGGGACAGGGAGGTGAAGCTTTCTTT. It encodes CASSPGQGGEAFF. The chain couples TRBV3-1 (or the pseudogene TRBV3-2) to TRBJ1-1, with 9 bases identical to TRBD1. Germline V lookup: CDR1 LGHDT, CDR2 YNNKEL (reference sequence). This CDR3 contains 13 residues. The V segment lost 4 bases and the J segment 7 bases; nucleotides outside the gene matches: 4.

CDR3 in DNA: TGTGCCAGCAGTAGAGGACAGGGAAACACCATATATTTT. As protein: CASSRGQGNTIYF. This chain uses TRBV6-6 with TRBJ1-3, with TRBD1 as a possible D gene (6 bases). Germline V gene lookup returns CDR1 MNHNY and CDR2 SVGAGI (reference sequence). V lost 5 bases and J 4 bases, leaving 9 bases between the germline ends. The CDR3 extends over 13 amino acids.

The gene calls are TRBV27 and TRBJ1-2; D is possibly TRBD1 (6 bases). Germline V gene lookup returns CDR1 MNHEY and CDR2 SMNVEV (reference sequence). This CDR3 spans 15 amino acids. The V and J ends lost 5 bases and 5 bases respectively, with 18 bases between them. CDR3 loop: CASSPPRTDLYGYTF. DNA of the CDR3: TGTGCCAGCAGTCCTCCCCGGACAGACCTTTATGGCTACACCTTC.

The V and J genes are TRBV27 and TRBJ1-5; TRBD1 aligns across 8 bases. This CDR3 region has 14 residues. The V segment lost 4 bases and the J segment 6 bases; nucleotides outside the gene matches: 5. The germline V gene has CDR1 MNHEY and CDR2 SMNVEV (reference sequence). The CDR3 loop reads CASSSGQGIQPQHF. The CDR3 region has the DNA TGTGCCAGCAGTTCAGGACAGGGAATTCAGCCCCAGCATTTT.

The chain links TRBV6-1 to TRBJ2-7; possible D gene TRBD1, 7 bases. This CDR3 has 14 residues. The germline CDR1 and CDR2 sequences are MNHNS and SASEGT. Trimming cost V 1 base and J 4 bases, with 11 bases left between them. CDR3 coding DNA: TGTGCCAGCAGTGAAGGGCAGGGGGGATACGAGCAGTACTTC. This codes for CASSEGQGGYEQYF.

V and J are TRBV7-9 and TRBJ1-1, with TRBD1 identical over 9 bases. The CDR3 is made up of 14 amino acids. V lost 3 bases, J lost 5 bases, and 4 bases stayed unmatched. CDR1 and CDR2 (germline): SEHNR, FQNEAQ (reference sequence). As DNA, the CDR3 is TGTGCCAGCAGCTTGACAGGGGGAAGGACTGAAGCTTTCTTT. This translates into CASSLTGGRTEAFF.

V usage is TRBV6-5 and J usage is TRBJ2-3; 9 bases fit TRBD1. The CDR3 is made up of 13 amino acids. CDR1 and CDR2 from the germline V gene are MNHEY and SVGAGI. The CDR3, as DNA: TGTGCTACAGGGGGCGACGGAACAGATACGCAGTATTTT. Its translation: CATGGDGTDTQYF.

In regard to this clone: Different DNA sequences within this sample yield the same CDR3. The chain combines TRBV9 with TRBJ1-1; D might be TRBD1 (5 bases). The CDR3 is made up of 13 amino acids. The germline gives CDR1 SGDLS, CDR2 YYNGEE. V dropped 2 bases and J dropped 2 bases, with 7 bases sitting between them. CDR3 amino acids: CASSVQGNTEAFF. CDR3 in DNA: TGTGCCAGCAGCGTCCAGGGTAACACTGAAGCTTTCTTT.

This chain uses TRBV4-3 with TRBJ2-1, with D tentatively TRBD2 (6 bases). CDR1 and CDR2 from the germline V gene are LGHNA and YSLEER. Between the trimmed V and J ends, which lost 0 bases and 0 bases, there was a span of 15 bases. This CDR3 has 18 residues. In DNA, the CDR3 is TGCGCCAGCAGCCAAGATTCTAGCGACCTAAGCTCCTACAATGAGCAGTTCTTC. Protein: CASSQDSSDLSSYNEQFF.

V and J are TRBV5-1 and TRBJ1-4; TRBD1 agrees at 9 bases. Germline V gene lookup returns CDR1 SGHRS and CDR2 YFSETQ. J lost 8 bases, V lost 0 bases, and 8 bases had no gene match. This CDR3 contains 16 residues. This CDR3 reads CASSLAPGQGGEKLFF. In DNA form, the CDR3 reads TGCGCCAGCAGCTTGGCACCGGGACAGGGAGGGGAAAAACTGTTTTTT.

This rearrangement joins TRBV30 to TRBJ1-2; 9 bases match TRBD1. Germline V gives CDR1 GTSNPN, CDR2 SVGIG (reference sequence). V trimming: 2 bases; J trimming: 8 bases; junction bases outside the gene matches: 6. The CDR3 loop spans 13 amino acids. The CDR3 coding sequence is TGTGCCTGGAGTCGGGGGACAGGGCAGGGCTACACCTTC. It encodes CAWSRGTGQGYTF.

This clone was seen a handful of times. V is TRBV5-1 and J is TRBJ2-2; TRBD2 aligns across 7 bases. This CDR3 is 15 amino acids long. In germline, CDR1 is SGHRS, CDR2 YFSETQ. The ends lost 1 base at V and 5 bases at J; junction bases unmatched: 5. CDR3 in amino acids: CASSLIERGTGELFF. The CDR3 DNA reads TGCGCCAGCAGCTTGATCGAGCGGGGAACCGGGGAGCTGTTTTTT.

The rearrangement links TRBV11-3 to TRBJ2-1; 14 nucleotides match TRBD2. The CDR3 sequence is 16 residues long. J gave up 6 bases and V 3 bases, and 4 bases lay outside the gene matches. Germline CDR1 SGHNT, CDR2 YENEEA. CDR3 in amino acids: CASSFFGLAGGNEQFF. CDR3 nucleotide sequence: TGTGCCAGCAGCTTCTTCGGACTAGCGGGAGGCAATGAGCAGTTCTTC. Complete variable domain (other parts from reference TRBV11-3 and TRBJ2-1): EAGVVQSPRYKIIEKKQPVAFWCNPISGHNTLYWYLQNLGQGPELLIRYENEEAVDDSQLPKDRFSAERLKGVDSTLKIQPAELGDSAVYLCASSFFGLAGGNEQFFGPGTRLTVL.

The chain carries TRBV18 and TRBJ1-4, with D uncertain. This CDR3 is built from 12 residues. Trimming shortened V by 2 bases and J by 6 bases, and 4 bases separated the two germline ends. Germline CDR1 KGHSH, CDR2 LQKENI. CDR3 residues: CASSPSDEKLFF. Here the CDR3 DNA reads TGTGCCAGCTCACCATCGGATGAAAAACTGTTTTTT. The full variable domain, rest sourced from reference TRBV18 and TRBJ1-4, is NAGVMQNPRHLVRRRGQEARLRCSPMKGHSHVYWYRQLPEEGLKFMVYLQKENIIDESGMPKERFSAEFPKEGPSILRIQQVVRGDSAAYFCASSPSDEKLFFGSGTQLSVL.

This clone came up once. V gene TRBV12-3 or TRBV12-4 combines with J gene TRBJ1-2, with no clear D. There are 12 residues in the CDR3. Trimming left V 5 bases short and J 5 bases short, with 9 bases between. CDR3 sequence: CASSDTAYGYTF. CDR3 in DNA: TGTGCCAGCAGTGATACAGCTTATGGCTACACCTTC.

The J gene is TRBJ2-1, the V gene TRBV2, with 10 bases fitting TRBD2. Germline CDR1 reads SNHLY; CDR2 reads FYNNEI. The CDR3 sequence is 13 residues long. Germline trimming cut 8 bases from V and 5 bases from J; bases unmatched to any gene: 3. Here the CDR3 reads CASLAGVDNEQFF. The CDR3 nucleotides are TGTGCCAGCCTAGCGGGAGTAGACAATGAGCAGTTCTTC.

This chain connects TRBV4-2 to TRBJ2-2; TRBD2 agrees at 7 bases. The V gene's germline CDR1 is LGHNA and CDR2 YNFKEQ. This CDR3 spans 15 amino acids. Trimming cost V 3 bases and J 6 bases; bases outside gene matches: 7. CDR3 nucleotides: TGTGCCAGCAGCCACAAGCCAGCGGGGCCCGGGGAGCTGTTTTTT. Translation: CASSHKPAGPGELFF.

The chain combines TRBV30 with TRBJ1-4; TRBD1 is a possible D gene (6 bases). From germline, CDR1 is GTSNPN and CDR2 SVGIG (reference sequence). The CDR3 is 16 residues long. As DNA, the CDR3 is TGTGCTTGCCGACAGGCGCGTGGTCCCGTCAATGAAAAACTGTTTTTT. Amino acid sequence: CACRQARGPVNEKLFF.

The rearrangement joins TRBV27 to TRBJ1-1; D gene unclear. Trimming shortened V by 5 bases and J by 2 bases, and 9 bases separated the two germline ends. CDR3 length equals 13 residues. Germline V CDR1 and CDR2: MNHEY, SMNVEV (reference sequence). CDR3: CASSALRNTEAFF. DNA of the CDR3: TGTGCCAGCAGTGCTCTGAGAAACACTGAAGCTTTCTTT.

The CDR3 sequence is CASSLGQGLEAFF. CDR3 DNA: TGCGCCAGCAGCTTGGGGCAGGGGCTAGAAGCTTTCTTT. This rearrangement joins TRBV5-1 to TRBJ1-1, with D perhaps matching TRBD1 (6 bases). Germline values: CDR1 SGHRS, CDR2 YFSETQ. The CDR3 is 13 amino acids. With 0 bases removed from V and 8 bases from J, the gap between germline ends came to 11 bases.

This clone was picked up one time. This rearrangement joins TRBV5-1 to TRBJ1-1, with 9 nucleotides matching TRBD1. The CDR3 extends over 14 amino acids. V lost 5 bases to trimming and J lost 8 bases; unmatched junction nucleotides: 10. Looked up from germline, CDR1 is SGHRS and CDR2 is YFSETQ. CDR3 sequence: CASRTDRGTSEAFF. The CDR3 DNA is TGCGCCAGCAGGACAGACAGGGGGACCTCCGAAGCTTTCTTT.

The chain has TRBV6-2 or TRBV6-3 and TRBJ1-2; TRBD1 is a possible D gene (6 bases). There are 13 residues in the CDR3. V lost 6 bases and J 5 bases, leaving 13 bases between the germline ends. Germline CDR1 MNHEY, CDR2 SVGEGT. CDR3 DNA sequence: TGTGCCAGCAGCCGGGACACCCCTTATGGCTACACCTTC. Translation gives CASSRDTPYGYTF.

This chain joins TRBV7-8 and TRBJ1-5; 9 bases match TRBD1. This CDR3 comprises 17 residues. Germline CDR1 is SGHVS and CDR2 is FQNEAQ. The V and J ends lost 1 base and 4 bases, in that order; junction bases with no gene match: 8. The CDR3 region has the DNA TGTGCCAGCAGCTTAGGATTGACAGGGGGTTTAAATCAGCCCCAGCATTTT. It specifies CASSLGLTGGLNQPQHF.

The rearrangement joins TRBV28 to TRBJ1-1; D is unresolved. The germline gives CDR1 MDHEN, CDR2 SYDVKM. The CDR3 has 12 residues. Trimming shortened V by 4 bases and J by 1 base, and 4 bases separated the two germline ends. In DNA, the CDR3 is TGTGCCAGCAGTTCATCGAACACTGAAGCTTTCTTT. This codes for CASSSSNTEAFF.

The chain employs TRBV25-1 and TRBJ2-1, with 10 bases aligning to TRBD2. The trim removed 3 bases at V and 3 bases at J, leaving 2 bases unmatched. This CDR3 spans 15 amino acids. Per the germline V gene, CDR1 is MGHDK and CDR2 is SYGVNS. The CDR3 protein is CASSDGLAVYNEQFF. In DNA, the CDR3 is TGTGCCAGCAGTGATGGACTAGCGGTCTACAATGAGCAGTTCTTC.

The chain links TRBV9 to TRBJ1-4, with 12 positions matching TRBD1. After removal of 4 bases from V and 6 bases from J, the junction contained 13 bases not matched to a gene. This CDR3 has 18 amino acids. The germline V gene has CDR1 SGDLS and CDR2 YYNGEE. As DNA, the CDR3 is TGTGCCAGCAGCCCCACTGGGACAGGGGGCTCGAGGGATGAAAAACTGTTTTTT. As protein: CASSPTGTGGSRDEKLFF.

This chain uses TRBV19 with TRBJ2-7; D might be TRBD1 (6 bases). V gave up 1 base and J gave up 2 bases, with 9 bases separating them. The CDR3 sequence is 14 residues long. Germline V gives CDR1 LNHDA, CDR2 SQIVND (reference sequence). The CDR3 here is CASSIVGQTYEQYF. The CDR3 nucleotides are TGTGCCAGTAGTATAGTGGGACAAACCTACGAGCAGTACTTC.